This record looks at one T cell receptor (beta chain) sequence and its context. Its specificity is not known. The data originate from a study of response to subunit inactivated influenza vaccine. Points from the study as a whole: The authors suggested that few new T cells are recruited per seasonal influenza vaccination.

One entry per CDR3 protein results from TCRdb running MiXCR on the RT-PCR reads. This table holds roughly 650,000 distinct CDR3 sequences, about a sixth found once. CDR1 is SNHLY, CDR2 FYNNEI, per germline. Between the trimmed V and J ends, which lost 0 bases and 4 bases, there was a span of 12 bases. There are 15 residues in the CDR3. The clonotype was recovered from a man aged 50 or older who received an inactivated influenza vaccine. This specimen was PBMCs from blood, taken roughly 12 days after vaccination. V and J are TRBV2 and TRBJ2-5; D remains unclear. This CDR3 is CASSEALGGAETQYF. The CDR3 DNA reads TGTGCCAGCAGTGAAGCGCTGGGTGGAGCAGAGACCCAGTACTTC.